The 2 T cell receptor beta chains below come from one sample, sequenced in a study of STAT5B mutations in CD4+ large granular lymphocyte leukemia. TCRdb keeps only in-frame clones here, not all; method: immunoSEQ multiplex PCR. The sample records tens of thousands of clones, 75% being singletons. The sequencing input was CD4+ T cells from blood buffy coats. The origin of the receptors is a human donor in good health.

The chain carries TRBV6-1 and TRBJ1-4, with 9 bases identical to TRBD1. The CDR3 sequence is 15 residues long. Germline trimming cut 0 bases from V and 8 bases from J; bases unmatched to any gene: 4. Germline V gene sequence: CDR1 MNHNS, CDR2 SASEGT. CDR3 in DNA: TGTGCCAGCAGTGAAGCCGGGACAGGGAAGGAAAAACTGTTTTTT. Its translation: CASSEAGTGKEKLFF.

This chain uses TRBV5-1 with TRBJ1-1, with D perhaps matching TRBD1 (5 bases). The germline V gene has CDR1 SGHRS and CDR2 YFSETQ. Trimming pared 4 bases from V and 0 bases from J, leaving 13 bases between. This CDR3 comprises 15 residues. The CDR3 DNA reads TGCGCCAGCAGCCCCCTGGGGCAGGTGAACACTGAAGCTTTCTTT. Amino acid sequence: CASSPLGQVNTEAFF. The full variable domain, its missing parts supplied by reference TRBV5-1 and TRBJ1-1, is KAGVTQTPRYLIKTRGQQVTLSCSPISGHRSVSWYQQTPGQGLQFLFEYFSETQRNKGNFPGRFSGRQFSNSRSEMNVSTLELGDSALYLCASSPLGQVNTEAFFGQGTRLTVV.